This T cell receptor beta chain was found in a study of shared clonotypes between healthy human individuals. CDR1 is PRHDT and CDR2 is FYEKMQ in the germline V gene (reference sequence). CDR3 length: 15 residues. Trimming cost V 4 bases and J 2 bases, with 11 bases left between them. Replicate PCRs from sorted subsets contained roughly 220 ng DNA, which is 30,000 to 35,000 T cell genomes. Some clones are missing from TCRdb's copy, which holds only in-frame ones; the method was immunoSEQ multiplex PCR. Among around 2,000,000 clones listed, around 96% were seen once. CD8 cells regarded as naive lacked CD45RO, were positively chosen for CCR7, and omitted terminally differentiated effector memory CD45RA+ cells. The donors were adults (healthy and HIV-negative) with no recent acute infections or vaccinations. Note on this clone: Its target is not known.

Whole-study findings and limits: Some clonotypes were shared by all four sorted-subset donors, while others were not shared. The non-shared ones had lower generation probabilities than the shared ones.

This receptor was taken from a man in his late teens or twenties in good health. This chain uses TRBV13 with TRBJ2-2; D gene unclear. Sequencing input: naive CD8+ T cells sorted from blood. The DNA of the CDR3 is TGTGCCAGCAGCTCCCAGCTAGAAAACACCGGGGAGCTGTTTTTT. Amino acid sequence: CASSSQLENTGELFF.